Following are 24 T cell receptor beta chains from one sample sequenced in a study of cytomegalovirus exposure and HLA in healthy donors. The study ran its PCR with 60 Vbeta and 13 Jbeta primers. Data came from immunoSEQ multiplex PCR; TCRdb stores just in-frame clones and leaves some out. Counted here are about 130,000 clones, roughly four fifths occurring once; the ten biggest clones make up 2%. The sequenced material came from PBMCs. These receptors all come from a man younger than 40 in good health and CMV-seronegative.

The chain employs TRBV5-4 and TRBJ2-2; 9 bases are shared with TRBD2. Per germline, CDR1 SGHNT and CDR2 YYREEE (reference sequence). V shed 4 bases, J shed 4 bases, and the junction held 5 bases outside the gene matches. The CDR3 sequence is 15 residues long. CDR3 loop: CASSVGLASTGELFF. DNA of the CDR3: TGTGCCAGCAGCGTGGGACTAGCTTCCACCGGGGAGCTGTTTTTT.

This clone was seen a handful of times. The chain employs TRBV6-5 and TRBJ1-1, with D maybe TRBD1 (6 bases). The CDR3 consists of 15 residues. Deletions cut 0 bases from V and 0 bases from J, with 8 bases between. Germline CDR1 MNHEY, CDR2 SVGAGI. CDR3 residues: CASSYSAGVNTEAFF. CDR3 nucleotide sequence: TGTGCCAGCAGTTACTCCGCAGGGGTGAACACTGAAGCTTTCTTT.

Only a few counts were recorded for this clone. The gene calls are TRBV7-6 and TRBJ1-1; tentatively, D is TRBD1 (6 bases). The CDR3 consists of 13 residues. Germline CDR1 and CDR2: SGHVS and FNYEAQ. Trimming took off 5 bases at V and 7 bases at J, with 14 bases between the two ends. This CDR3 is CASSPGAGGEAFF. Written as DNA, the CDR3 is TGTGCCAGCAGCCCAGGGGCGGGGGGTGAAGCTTTCTTT.

This sequence joins TRBV5-1 and TRBJ2-1; TRBD2 aligns across 7 bases. The length of the CDR3 is 13 residues. Germline V CDR1 and CDR2: SGHRS, YFSETQ. V gave up 8 bases and J gave up 0 bases; unmatched junction bases: 2. CDR3 DNA: TGCGCCAGTGGGGACTACTCCTACAATGAGCAGTTCTTC. Translated: CASGDYSYNEQFF.

This chain links TRBV14 with TRBJ2-3, with 14 bases fitting TRBD2. V lost 0 bases, J lost 0 bases, and 5 bases stayed unmatched. The length of the CDR3 is 19 residues. CDR1 SGHDN and CDR2 FVKESK come from the germline V gene. Written as DNA, the CDR3 is TGTGCCAGCAGCCAAGAGGGGACTAGCGGGAGCCCTAGCACAGATACGCAGTATTTT. This encodes CASSQEGTSGSPSTDTQYF.

V is TRBV7-6 and J is TRBJ2-2; 8 bases align to TRBD1. CDR3 length equals 16 residues. The junction had 8 bases not matched to a gene; V was cut back by 5 bases and J by 3 bases. Germline V gene lookup returns CDR1 SGHVS and CDR2 FNYEAQ. The CDR3 sequence: CASSGDPGGDTGELFF. In nucleotides, the CDR3 is TGTGCCAGCAGCGGAGATCCAGGGGGCGACACCGGGGAGCTGTTTTTT. Using reference TRBV7-6 and TRBJ2-2 for the parts outside the CDR3, the full variable domain is GAGVSQSPRYKVTKRGQDVALRCDPISGHVSLYWYRQALGQGPEFLTYFNYEAQQDKSGLPNDRFSAERPEGSISTLTIQRTEQRDSAMYRCASSGDPGGDTGELFFGEGSRLTVL.

The rearrangement joins TRBV2 to TRBJ2-7; TRBD1 matches at 8 bases. There are 14 residues in the CDR3. The V and J ends lost 7 bases and 3 bases, in that order; junction bases with no gene match: 8. Germline V gene lookup returns CDR1 SNHLY and CDR2 FYNNEI. The CDR3 region is CASNGQGYFYEQYF. CDR3 bases: TGTGCCAGCAACGGACAGGGTTATTTCTACGAGCAGTACTTC.

The chain couples TRBV7-9 to TRBJ1-1; 7 positions agree with TRBD1. Germline V gene lookup returns CDR1 SEHNR and CDR2 FQNEAQ (reference sequence). The junction had 21 bases not matched to a gene; V was cut back by 8 bases and J by 6 bases. The CDR3 has 17 amino acids. In DNA form, the CDR3 reads TGTGCCAGCTCCTTTCAGGGCCGTGACAGGGTTCTCGCTGAAGCTTTCTTT. The encoded protein is CASSFQGRDRVLAEAFF.

This chain uses TRBV30 with TRBJ1-3; possible D gene TRBD1, 5 bases. With 0 bases removed from V and 4 bases from J, the gap between germline ends came to 7 bases. Germline loops: CDR1 GTSNPN, CDR2 SVGIG (reference sequence). This CDR3 is built from 13 residues. The CDR3 DNA is TGTGCCTGGAGTGTACAGGACGGAAACACCATATATTTT. It translates to CAWSVQDGNTIYF.

This clone was observed a few times. V gene TRBV5-8 combines with J gene TRBJ1-5; perhaps TRBD1 as D (6 bases). Germline CDR1 and CDR2: SGHTS and YDEGEE. The CDR3 has 12 residues. V dropped 4 bases and J dropped 10 bases, with 12 bases sitting between them. The CDR3 sequence: CASSAYRDPQHF. The CDR3 bases are TGTGCCAGCAGCGCGTACAGGGACCCCCAGCATTTT.

The chain's CDR3 is CASSLSLASGTSSYEQYF. In DNA, the CDR3 is TGCGCCAGCAGCTTGTCCCTGGCTAGCGGGACTAGCTCCTACGAGCAGTACTTC. The chain has TRBV5-1 and TRBJ2-7, with 9 bases identical to TRBD2. CDR3 length: 18 residues. The junction had 11 bases not matched to a gene; V was cut back by 1 base and J by 0 bases. Germline V gene data show CDR1 as SGHRS and CDR2 as YFSETQ.

V is TRBV29-1 and J is TRBJ2-2; D call uncertain. CDR3 length: 13 residues. V lost 4 bases and J lost 1, with 7 bases in between. Germline loops: CDR1 SQVTM, CDR2 ANQGSEA. The CDR3 DNA reads TGCAGCGTTGTTCAGGAGAACACCGGGGAGCTGTTTTTT. This gives the protein CSVVQENTGELFF.

This chain uses TRBV2 with TRBJ1-2; 9 bases are a match to TRBD1. The CDR3 runs 14 residues. Germline-derived CDR1 and CDR2 are SNHLY and FYNNEI. V lost 6 bases to trimming and J lost 4 bases; unmatched junction nucleotides: 6. CDR3 in DNA: TGTGCCAGCAGGGGGGGACAGGGAGTCTATGGCTACACCTTC. Protein: CASRGGQGVYGYTF.

The count of this clone is one. The chain employs TRBV5-1 and TRBJ2-2; the match to TRBD2 covers 8 bases. Germline CDR1 SGHRS, CDR2 YFSETQ. Trimming cost V 4 bases and J 1 base; bases outside gene matches: 12. The CDR3 is 18 residues long. CDR3 sequence reads: CASSPRFSGMGNTGELFF. The CDR3 DNA is TGCGCCAGCAGCCCCCGGTTTAGCGGGATGGGGAACACCGGGGAGCTGTTTTTT.

The chain couples TRBV18 to TRBJ1-1; D uncertain. The germline CDR1 and CDR2 sequences are KGHSH and LQKENI. The CDR3 has 20 residues. Trimming pared 3 bases from V and 4 bases from J, leaving 30 bases between. The CDR3 sequence: CASSPVLAIVPPPEFTEAFF. The CDR3 nucleotides read TGTGCCAGCTCACCGGTTCTAGCTATCGTTCCGCCCCCTGAATTCACTGAAGCTTTCTTT.

The genes are TRBV29-1 and TRBJ2-1; 11 bases match TRBD2. Germline V CDR1 and CDR2: SQVTM, ANQGSEA. This CDR3 region has 15 residues. Germline trimming cut 6 bases from V and 8 bases from J; bases unmatched to any gene: 12. CDR3 region: CSVRGSGRASHEQFF. The CDR3 DNA is TGCAGCGTCAGAGGTAGCGGGAGGGCCTCTCATGAGCAGTTCTTC.

The chain recombines TRBV9 with TRBJ2-1; TRBD2 aligns across 10 bases. Per the germline V gene, CDR1 is SGDLS and CDR2 is YYNGEE. The CDR3 is made up of 15 amino acids. V trimming: 6 bases; J trimming: 3 bases; junction bases outside the gene matches: 6. The CDR3 protein is CASTPGLAVYNEQFF. The CDR3 coding sequence is TGTGCCAGCACCCCCGGACTAGCGGTCTACAATGAGCAGTTCTTC.

The table lists this clone with a few counts. This chain joins TRBV19 and TRBJ2-1; 8 bases are shared with TRBD1. Germline loops: CDR1 LNHDA, CDR2 SQIVND (reference sequence). The CDR3 has 13 residues. J lost 8 bases, V lost 5 bases, and 5 bases had no gene match. This CDR3 reads CASSLDRADEQFF. In DNA form, the CDR3 reads TGTGCCAGTAGTCTGGACAGGGCCGATGAGCAGTTCTTC.

This clone was observed a handful of times. This chain joins TRBV23-1 and TRBJ1-4; perhaps TRBD1 as D (6 bases). TRBV23-1 is an open reading frame whose function is uncertain. V shed 6 bases and J shed 7 bases, with 18 bases lying between them. The CDR3 consists of 15 residues. The CDR3 spells CASRPTLGAFEKLFF. CDR3 DNA sequence: TGCGCCAGCAGACCGACGTTGGGGGCTTTTGAAAAACTGTTTTTT.

The chain carries TRBV7-8 and TRBJ1-4; no reliable D call. V was shortened by 3 bases and J by 5 bases, with 4 bases between the two germline ends. The CDR3 runs to 12 residues. Germline values: CDR1 SGHVS, CDR2 FQNEAQ. The CDR3: CASSLQNEKLFF. CDR3 bases: TGTGCCAGCAGCTTGCAGAATGAAAAACTGTTTTTT. Looking up the rest from reference TRBV7-8 and TRBJ1-4 gives the full variable domain: GAGVSQSPRYKVAKRGQDVALRCDPISGHVSLFWYQQALGQGPEFLTYFQNEAQLDKSGLPSDRFFAERPEGSVSTLKIQRTQQEDSAVYLCASSLQNEKLFFGSGTQLSVL.

V and J are TRBV27 and TRBJ2-1; 7 bases are a match to TRBD1. The CDR3 is 15 amino acids. V trimming: 2 bases; J trimming: 9 bases; junction bases outside the gene matches: 10. Germline V gene data show CDR1 as MNHEY and CDR2 as SMNVEV (reference sequence). The CDR3 sequence is CASSLGDVGGGEQFF. CDR3 DNA sequence: TGTGCCAGCAGTTTAGGGGATGTAGGGGGCGGTGAGCAGTTCTTC.

As for this clone: At one of its ends the junction is not consistent with the germline gene, which may arise from a read error. The genes are TRBV10-1 and TRBJ2-7; 7 nucleotides agree with TRBD1. Per germline, CDR1 WNHNN and CDR2 SYGVQD (reference sequence). This CDR3 contains 13 residues. The CDR3, as DNA: TGCGCCAGCAGAAGACAGGGCCCCTACGAGCACTACTTC. It translates to CASRRQGPYEHYF.

This clone was detected once. This sequence joins TRBV5-1 and TRBJ2-5, with 9 positions matching TRBD2. The V gene's germline CDR1 is SGHRS and CDR2 YFSETQ. The CDR3 spans 16 residues. Trimming removed 0 bases from V and 5 bases from J; junction bases left unmatched: 8. The CDR3 DNA reads TGCGCCAGCAGCTTGGGAATAGCGGGAGAGGGTGAGACCCAGTACTTC. Protein product: CASSLGIAGEGETQYF.

This clone appeared a few times. This chain joins TRBV25-1 and TRBJ2-7; 8 bases agree with TRBD1. CDR3 length: 14 residues. V lost 7 bases, J lost 1 base, and 6 bases stayed unmatched. Germline V lookup: CDR1 MGHDK, CDR2 SYGVNS. The CDR3: CASTGGQGSYEQYF. The CDR3 nucleotides are TGTGCCAGCACCGGAGGACAGGGTTCCTACGAGCAGTACTTC.